In this sample, the clone carrying this T cell receptor beta chain is medium-sized. The target antigen is unknown. The study sequenced cultured CD4+ T cell DNA using the Oncomine TCR Beta short-read assay. Cultured CD4+ T cells yielded the extracted genomic DNA. Each CDR3 protein gets one entry after TCRdb re-called the PCR reads with MiXCR. The sample records some 4,900 distinct CDR3 sequences, roughly 25% being singletons. Treatment given: approximately 10-day PBMC culture with coronavirus spike peptide pools or control peptides (ViraFEST assay). PCR tests turned positive between March and December 2020, before US Alpha, Beta and Delta variants. The CDR3 has 15 amino acids. Germline CDR1 MNHNS, CDR2 SASEGT. V lost 6 bases to trimming and J lost 2 bases; unmatched junction nucleotides: 10. The data originate from a study of vaccination and CD4 T cells after COVID-19. Study summary: Convalescent patients gave post-COVID blood a median about 100 days post-diagnosis, range 35 to 161.

The study's findings and limits: The median proportion of reactive clones detected only post-vaccination in convalescent patients was around 89%.

The V gene is TRBV6-1, the J gene TRBJ2-7, with 7 bases that match TRBD1. This sequence originates from a human donor who had recovered from COVID-19. The sequencing used CD4+ T cells from blood, cultured in vitro, collected after SARS-CoV-2 vaccination. The CDR3 is CASRDRRQAPYEQYF. The CDR3 DNA reads as TGTGCCAGCAGGGACAGGCGACAGGCGCCCTACGAGCAGTACTTC.